This T cell receptor beta chain came from a study of PD-1 blockade in classical Hodgkin lymphoma. Across the whole study: A 3 mg/kg intravenous dose of nivolumab was received by patients every 2 weeks. Study-wide findings and caveats: Only CD4+ TCR diversity, not CD8+, had risen significantly by C4D1.

As concerns this clone: Its cognate antigen is unknown.

Trimming removed 5 bases at V and 5 bases at J, with 13 bases between. This CDR3 has 14 amino acids. CDR1 and CDR2 (germline): KGHSH, LQKENI. All the patients suffered relapse after autologous stem cell transplantation, and brentuximab vedotin exposure differed. Sequencing used immunoSEQ multiplex PCR; TCRdb keeps in-frame clones, though not all of them. The repertoire holds roughly 90,000 clones, 80% to 90% seen once, with roughly 15% in the top ten. Source: peripheral blood mononuclear cells (PBMCs), taken before the second cycle of nivolumab. The chain links TRBV18 to TRBJ2-1; either TRBD1 or TRBD2 may fit D (6 bases each). The TCR originated in a human donor with classical Hodgkin lymphoma. CDR3 sequence: CASSFGGQDNEQFF. The CDR3 DNA reads TGTGCCAGCTCATTTGGGGGGCAAGACAATGAGCAGTTCTTC.